This T cell receptor beta chain was sequenced in a study of cytomegalovirus exposure and HLA in healthy donors. Turning to the study itself: Of several hundred genotyped donors, approximately 80% clustered with self-reported Caucasian donors.

Comment on this clone: Its antigen is still unknown.

The junction had 12 bases not matched to a gene; V was cut back by 4 bases and J by 4 bases. Germline V gene sequence: CDR1 MGHRA, CDR2 YSYEKL. The CDR3 is made up of 17 amino acids. In the PCR, 60 Vbeta and 13 Jbeta primers were used. Method: immunoSEQ multiplex PCR; TCRdb's copy keeps in-frame clones and lacks some. The sample shows about 130,000 clones, and around 1.6% sits with its ten largest clones. Study conclusions and caveats: Researchers reported that a few CMV-associated chains were confirmed in vitro as CMV antigen-specific. Later analysis indicated greater clonal expansion among HLA-associated TCR beta chains than among equally common other chains. Donors were assumed by presence/absence analyses to have roughly uniform sequencing depth.

This TCR came from a woman aged 40-49 years in good health and CMV-seropositive. Sequencing used PBMCs. J is TRBJ2-3 and V is TRBV4-1, with 9 positions matching TRBD2. The CDR3 reads CASSLGSSGRGSDTQYF. The CDR3 DNA reads as TGCGCCAGCAGCCTAGGGAGTAGCGGGAGAGGGTCAGATACGCAGTATTTT.